This TCR beta chain was observed in a study of Ad26.COV2.S vaccination and SARS-CoV-2 variants. Overall study: Donor was assigned to the Ad26.COV2.S arm of trial COV1001. General study results and limits: An underestimation of total T cell responses may have resulted from the TCR breadth and depth analyses.

In the case of this clone: What it recognizes is unknown.

Treatment: around 19 received Ad26.COV2.S at low or high dose, single or two shots; 5 received placebo; per-sample allocation not given. Day 63 after the first injection of vaccine or placebo was the sampling time. A Boston donor was an adult aged 18-55 years. Spike of the Wuhan-strain SARS-CoV-2 was expressed by an Ad26 vector, which formed the vaccine. Clones were read by immunoSEQ multiplex PCR, and TCRdb kept only the in-frame ones, dropping some. Among about 380,000 clones listed, under 90% were seen once. The CDR3 is made up of 14 amino acids. The germline gives CDR1 MNHEY, CDR2 SVGEGT. Trimming left V 6 bases short and J 0 bases short, with 11 bases between.

This chain uses TRBV6-2 or TRBV6-3 with TRBJ1-2; possibly TRBD1 for D (6 bases). The TCR was taken from a person between 18 and 65 years old who received the Ad26.COV2.S COVID-19 vaccine or a placebo. The material was peripheral blood, obtained in a trial of Ad26.COV2.S vaccine versus placebo. For the CDR3, the DNA is TGTGCCAGCAGCCGCCAGGGGACTAACTATGGCTACACCTTC. Amino acid sequence: CASSRQGTNYGYTF.